The rows below give T cell receptor beta chains drawn from one sample of a study of T cells in narcolepsy. Clones were sequenced by immunoSEQ multiplex PCR, and TCRdb holds only the in-frame ones, with some missing. Found here are approximately 31,000 clones, about 80% of them singletons; the top ten hold roughly 1.3%. The specimen was CD45RA- memory CD4+ T cells from PBMCs. The receptors here all came from a human donor with narcolepsy. CDR3s include the opening cysteine and the closing phenylalanine or tryptophan. The D gene is left open where the match is weak. Expanded clones get a size class; other rows say once, few or many, or leave the size out.

j_gene: TRBJ1-1; d_gene: .; abundance: .; v_gene: TRBV5-8; CDR3aa: CASSETELNTEAFF; CDR3nt: TGTGCCAGCAGCGAAACAGAGTTGAACACTGAAGCTTTCTTT
j_gene: TRBJ2-2; d_gene: TRBD1; abundance: few; v_gene: TRBV5-1; CDR3aa: CASSLGVNRGSTGELFF; CDR3nt: TGCGCCAGCAGCTTGGGGGTAAACAGGGGTTCGACCGGGGAGCTGTTTTTT
j_gene: TRBJ1-1; d_gene: .; abundance: .; v_gene: TRBV5-1; CDR3aa: CASRLSRERTEAFF; CDR3nt: TGCGCCAGCAGGTTGTCCAGGGAGAGAACTGAAGCTTTCTTT
j_gene: TRBJ2-5; d_gene: TRBD2; abundance: .; v_gene: TRBV5-4; CDR3aa: CASSLELAGQETQYF; CDR3nt: TGTGCCAGCAGCTTGGAACTAGCGGGCCAAGAGACCCAGTACTTC
j_gene: TRBJ1-3; d_gene: .; abundance: .; v_gene: TRBV6-1; CDR3aa: CASSARHSGNTIYF; CDR3nt: TGTGCCAGCAGTGCGCGCCACTCTGGAAACACCATATATTTT
j_gene: TRBJ1-1; d_gene: .; abundance: .; v_gene: TRBV7-2; CDR3aa: CASSLGANTEAFF; CDR3nt: TGTGCCAGCAGCTTAGGGGCGAACACTGAAGCTTTCTTT
j_gene: TRBJ1-1; d_gene: .; abundance: few; v_gene: TRBV7-3; CDR3aa: CASSLTMSNTEAFF; CDR3nt: TGTGCCAGCAGCTTAACCATGTCGAACACTGAAGCTTTCTTT
j_gene: TRBJ2-6; d_gene: .; abundance: .; v_gene: TRBV1; CDR3aa: CTSRKMGLCTKRANVLTF; CDR3nt: TGCACCAGCAGAAAGATGGGTTTGTGCACAAAGCGGGCCAACGTCCTGACTTTC
j_gene: TRBJ1-6; d_gene: TRBD1; abundance: .; v_gene: TRBV2; CDR3aa: CASSRGQGHSPLHF; CDR3nt: TGTGCCAGCAGTAGGGGACAGGGGCATTCACCCCTCCACTTT
j_gene: TRBJ1-1; d_gene: .; abundance: once; v_gene: TRBV21-1; CDR3aa: CASSLAKETRLLEAFF; CDR3nt: TGTGCCAGCAGCCTAGCAAAGGAGACGAGGCTCCTAGAAGCTTTCTTT
j_gene: TRBJ1-2; d_gene: TRBD1; abundance: .; v_gene: TRBV4-3; CDR3aa: CASSQGGQGADGYTF; CDR3nt: TGCGCCAGCAGCCAAGGAGGTCAGGGGGCAGATGGCTACACCTTC
j_gene: TRBJ2-3; d_gene: TRBD2; abundance: .; v_gene: TRBV2; CDR3aa: CASSATSGAADTQYF; CDR3nt: TGTGCCAGCAGTGCCACTAGCGGGGCGGCAGATACGCAGTATTTT
j_gene: TRBJ1-1; d_gene: .; abundance: .; v_gene: TRBV9; CDR3aa: CASSPTWQWNTEAFF; CDR3nt: TGTGCCAGCAGCCCGACATGGCAGTGGAATACTGAAGCTTTCTTT
j_gene: TRBJ1-5; d_gene: TRBD1; abundance: .; v_gene: TRBV5-1; CDR3aa: CASSKGQGIGPQHF; CDR3nt: TGCGCCAGCAGCAAGGGACAGGGCATAGGGCCCCAGCATTTT
j_gene: TRBJ1-1; d_gene: .; abundance: .; v_gene: TRBV18; CDR3aa: CASSPLPDSMNTEAFF; CDR3nt: TGTGCCAGCTCACCACTCCCTGACAGTATGAACACTGAAGCTTTCTTT
j_gene: TRBJ1-3; d_gene: .; abundance: .; v_gene: TRBV2; CDR3aa: CASSDLTSPGNTIYF; CDR3nt: TGTGCCAGCAGTGACCTGACCTCTCCTGGAAACACCATATATTTT
j_gene: TRBJ2-7; d_gene: .; abundance: .; v_gene: TRBV21-1; CDR3aa: CASSKAPDRVTYEQYF; CDR3nt: TGTGCCAGCAGCAAAGCCCCCGACAGGGTTACCTACGAGCAGTACTTC
j_gene: TRBJ2-1; d_gene: TRBD2; abundance: .; v_gene: TRBV2; CDR3aa: CASSDAGGAYNEQFF; CDR3nt: TGTGCCAGCAGTGATGCGGGGGGGGCCTACAATGAGCAGTTCTTC
j_gene: TRBJ2-6; d_gene: .; abundance: .; v_gene: TRBV6-1; CDR3aa: CASQGWSGANVLTF; CDR3nt: TGTGCCAGCCAGGGGTGGTCTGGGGCCAACGTCCTGACTTTC
j_gene: TRBJ1-4; d_gene: .; abundance: .; v_gene: TRBV7-3; CDR3aa: CASSLGVGGGEKLFF; CDR3nt: TGTGCCAGCAGCTTAGGGGTAGGGGGAGGTGAAAAACTGTTTTTT
j_gene: TRBJ1-1; d_gene: .; abundance: .; v_gene: TRBV28; CDR3aa: CASSLWGEAFF; CDR3nt: TGTGCCAGCAGTTTGTGGGGGGAAGCTTTCTTT
j_gene: TRBJ1-1; d_gene: .; abundance: .; v_gene: TRBV30; CDR3aa: CAGTLGDGAFF; CDR3nt: TGTGCCGGGACCCTGGGGGACGGAGCTTTCTTT
j_gene: TRBJ2-1; d_gene: .; abundance: .; v_gene: TRBV6-5; CDR3aa: CASTRRDRTYNEQFF; CDR3nt: TGTGCCAGCACCCGGAGAGACAGAACTTACAATGAGCAGTTCTTC